This TCR beta chain appears in the sequencing data of a study of shared clonotypes between healthy human individuals. Study-level findings and limits: The study's rarefaction showed incomplete sorted-subset sequencing despite large depth. Some naive CD4 clonotypes, roughly 4.7%, turned up in common across several donors.

Details on this clone: Antigen unknown.

The deep-level immunoSEQ assay was used. Sequenced by immunoSEQ multiplex PCR; TCRdb stores in-frame clones only, minus some. Among more than 2 million clones, under 97% were seen once, and the ten largest hold around 0.13%. Negatively enriched CD4+ T cells were divided by CD45RA into naive and memory. The V gene lost 1 base and the J gene lost 4 bases, with 8 bases spanning the gap. The CDR3 length is 14 residues. CDR1 is SGHDN and CDR2 is FVKESK in the germline V gene. This receptor was taken from a man between 18 and 35 years old in good health. The sequencing sample was made of naive CD4+ T cells sorted from blood. Subset given: CD45RA+ positively selected. The gene calls are TRBV14 and TRBJ1-5, with D perhaps TRBD1 (6 bases). The CDR3 DNA reads as TGTGCCAGCAGCCAAGCAGGGGTGAATCAGCCCCAGCATTTT. Amino acid sequence: CASSQAGVNQPQHF.